The source of this T cell receptor beta chain is a study of blood T cell repertoires in COVID-19. As for the study in general: Nucleic acid was either cDNA or gDNA, and it came from T cells, B-cell-depleted T cells, or PBMCs.

Original processing methods: How many nucleated cells were present was estimated from reference gene primer amplification. Only in-frame clones appear in the TCRdb table, and some are missing; sequencing was by immunoSEQ multiplex PCR. That table gives V, J and clone size, and the DNA gave D and trimming. The sample contains roughly 250,000 clones, 86% of which appear only once. All enrollees were about 18 to 89 years old and from fewer than 25 US areas. Assignments of participants to cohorts depended upon their own reported clinical history. V was clipped by 5 bases and J by 5 bases; unmatched bases: 6. Germline CDR1 and CDR2: SEHNR and FQNEAQ (reference sequence). The CDR3 extends over 14 amino acids. This clone appeared once.

The V and J genes are TRBV7-9 and TRBJ1-1, with 9 bases lining up with TRBD1. This clonotype was sampled from a middle-aged woman with acute COVID-19. Source material: PBMCs or T cells enriched from blood (not recorded which). The CDR3 DNA reads TGTGCCAGCAGCCTAGGGACAGGGCGGACTGAAGCTTTCTTT. Encoded protein: CASSLGTGRTEAFF.